The rows below give T cell receptor beta chains drawn from one sample of a study of T-cell memory formation after mild COVID-19. In TCRdb, the 5' RACE reads were re-called with MiXCR into one record per CDR3 protein. The repertoire holds just over 400,000 distinct CDR3 sequences, more than 20% seen once, with around 13% in the top ten. Sequencing input: PBMCs or a T cell subset sorted from them (not recorded which). The receptors were gathered from an adult woman who had mild COVID-19 (a few samples of this study predate the infection). Cell type and time point are not known. Both conserved end residues are part of each CDR3. D genes are given only for firm matches. Rows give clone size only sometimes, using once, few, many, or a class for an expanded clone.

cdr3_aa cdr3_nt j_call v_call clone_size d_call
CASSTTGGPAYEQYF TGCGCCAGCAGCACCACGGGAGGGCCCGCCTACGAGCAGTACTTC TRBJ2-7 TRBV5-1 - TRBD2
CASSRNMGEKLFF TGTGCCAGCAGCCGCAACATGGGTGAAAAACTGTTTTTT TRBJ1-4 TRBV14 - -
CASSRERGRQETQYF TGCGCCAGCAGTAGGGAGCGGGGGCGCCAAGAGACCCAGTACTTC TRBJ2-5 TRBV5-1 - TRBD2
CASSHSSRRNNEQFF TGTGCCAGCAGCCACTCCAGCCGGCGGAACAATGAGCAGTTCTTC TRBJ2-1 TRBV7-3 few -
CASSEQQGGYEKLFF TGCGCCAGCAGCGAACAACAGGGAGGGTATGAAAAACTGTTTTTT TRBJ1-4 TRBV5-1 - -
CASSWGQGPNQPQHF TGTGCCAGCAGCTGGGGACAGGGGCCTAATCAGCCCCAGCATTTT TRBJ1-5 TRBV5-5 few TRBD1
CASNREGSTEAFF TGTGCCAGCAACAGGGAGGGATCTACTGAAGCTTTCTTT TRBJ1-1 TRBV12-3/TRBV12-4 - -
CASSFWGEVTEAFF TGTGCCAGCAGTTTCTGGGGCGAGGTCACTGAAGCTTTCTTT TRBJ1-1 TRBV12-3/TRBV12-4 few -
CASSPQKLNSYNEQFF TGTGCCAGCTCACCACAAAAGTTGAACTCCTACAATGAGCAGTTCTTC TRBJ2-1 TRBV18 - -
CASSEGAGTDTQYF TGTGCCAGCTCTGAGGGGGCAGGGACAGATACGCAGTATTTT TRBJ2-3 TRBV18 - TRBD1
CASSPEGHLSGNTIYF TGCGCCAGCAGTCCGGAGGGACATCTCTCTGGAAACACCATATATTTT TRBJ1-3 TRBV5-1 - -
CSVGRDPADTEAFF TGCAGCGTTGGGAGGGACCCTGCGGACACTGAAGCTTTCTTT TRBJ1-1 TRBV29-1 few -
CSAATGVDTEAFF TGCAGTGCTGCGACAGGGGTAGACACTGAAGCTTTCTTT TRBJ1-1 TRBV20-1 - TRBD1
CASSLDLSQLETQYF TGCGCCAGCAGCTTGGACCTTTCCCAACTAGAGACCCAGTACTTC TRBJ2-5 TRBV5-1 - -
CSVGQGVDYEQYF TGCAGTGTGGGACAGGGGGTTGACTACGAGCAGTACTTC TRBJ2-7 TRBV20-1 few TRBD1
CASSVGLDNEQFF TGTGCCAGCAGCGTAGGGTTGGACAATGAGCAGTTCTTC TRBJ2-1 TRBV9 - -
CSAPGTANTGELFF TGCAGTGCTCCCGGGACTGCGAACACCGGGGAGCTGTTTTTT TRBJ2-2 TRBV20-1 few -
CASSLGAHLSTDTQYF TGTGCCAGCAGCTTGGGCGCTCACCTTAGCACAGATACGCAGTATTTT TRBJ2-3 TRBV5-6 - -
CASSRTEFSNTEAFF TGCGCCAGCAGCCGGACGGAATTTTCGAACACTGAAGCTTTCTTT TRBJ1-1 TRBV4-1 - -
CASSRGTLNTGELFF TGTGCCAGCAGCCGAGGGACCTTGAACACCGGGGAGCTGTTTTTT TRBJ2-2 TRBV7-2 few -
CASSLSPPGSGYGYTF TGTGCCAGCAGCTTAAGTCCCCCTGGATCGGGCTATGGCTACACCTTC TRBJ1-2 TRBV7-3 - -
CASSLEGIGQRNTEAFF TGTGCCAGCAGCTTGGAGGGTATTGGGCAGAGGAACACTGAAGCTTTCTTT TRBJ1-1 TRBV5-4 - -
CASSLLMTGQWEPQHF TGCGCCAGCAGCCTACTTATGACCGGCCAGTGGGAGCCCCAGCATTTT TRBJ1-5 TRBV4-1 few -
CASSPDGISSKTQYF TGTGCCAGCAGCCCAGACGGAATTAGCAGTAAGACCCAGTACTTC TRBJ2-5 TRBV7-6 - -
CASSPLGLAGGLTGELFF TGTGCCAGCAGTCCCCTAGGACTAGCGGGAGGGCTCACCGGGGAGCTGTTTTTT TRBJ2-2 TRBV2 few TRBD2
CASIRTGNYGYTF TGTGCCAGCATCAGAACAGGGAACTATGGCTACACCTTC TRBJ1-2 TRBV12-3/TRBV12-4 - -
CSVESGQANTGELFF TGCAGCGTTGAGTCAGGCCAAGCGAACACCGGGGAGCTGTTTTTT TRBJ2-2 TRBV29-1 - -
CASSLYQGANVLTF TGTGCCAGCAGCCTTTATCAGGGGGCCAACGTCCTGACTTTC TRBJ2-6 TRBV12-3/TRBV12-4 many -
CASSQARTGGYEQYF TGTGCCAGCAGCCAAGCCCGGACAGGGGGCTACGAGCAGTACTTC TRBJ2-7 TRBV3-1 - TRBD1
CAISEDLADSSYEQYF TGTGCCATCAGTGAAGACCTAGCGGATAGCTCCTACGAGCAGTACTTC TRBJ2-7 TRBV10-3 few TRBD2
CASSPPTSGYTDTQYF TGTGCCAGCTCACCCCCAACTAGCGGCTACACAGATACGCAGTATTTT TRBJ2-3 TRBV18 - TRBD2
CAISEILAGGGEQYF TGTGCCATCAGTGAGATACTAGCGGGAGGAGGCGAGCAGTACTTC TRBJ2-7 TRBV10-3 few TRBD2
CSAKQGADQPQHF TGCAGTGCTAAACAGGGTGCGGATCAGCCCCAGCATTTT TRBJ1-5 TRBV20-1 few -
CASNLAGPSTDTQYF TGTGCCAGCAATCTAGCGGGGCCTAGCACAGATACGCAGTATTTT TRBJ2-3 TRBV5-8 many TRBD2
CASSFSSGRGTGELFF TGTGCCAGCAGCTTTTCTAGCGGGAGAGGCACCGGGGAGCTGTTTTTT TRBJ2-2 TRBV5-4 few TRBD2
CASSRDNSYEQYF TGTGCCAGCAGTCGGGACAACTCCTACGAGCAGTACTTC TRBJ2-7 TRBV5-6 many -
CASSLRTSGGADEQFF TGCGCCAGCAGCCTACGGACTAGCGGGGGGGCCGACGAGCAGTTCTTC TRBJ2-1 TRBV5-1 few TRBD2
CASSAGVRLAGTHTQYF TGTGCCAGCAGCGCGGGGGTGAGACTAGCGGGGACTCATACGCAGTATTTT TRBJ2-3 TRBV9 - TRBD2
CASSLGRYEQFF TGTGCCAGCAGCCTCGGACGGTATGAGCAGTTCTTC TRBJ2-1 TRBV7-2 few -
CASSSSGGTYEQYF TGCGCCAGCAGCTCTAGCGGGGGGACCTACGAGCAGTACTTC TRBJ2-7 TRBV5-1 - TRBD2
CASSLGPPISGNTIYF TGTGCCAGCAGCCTGGGACCGCCGATCTCTGGAAACACCATATATTTT TRBJ1-3 TRBV7-3 - -
CASSPAGTGARETQYF TGCGCCAGCAGCCCCGCCGGGACAGGGGCAAGGGAGACCCAGTACTTC TRBJ2-5 TRBV4-3 - TRBD1
CASCPWTGNFDSPLHF TGTGCCAGCTGCCCCTGGACAGGGAATTTTGATTCACCCCTCCACTTT TRBJ1-6 TRBV6-6 - TRBD1
CAISGGSSKNYEQYF TGTGCCATCTCGGGAGGGTCTTCGAAAAACTACGAGCAGTACTTC TRBJ2-7 TRBV10-3 - TRBD2
CAIRSGTDNYGYTF TGTGCCATCAGATCCGGGACAGACAACTATGGCTACACCTTC TRBJ1-2 TRBV10-3 - TRBD1
CSVVGTSGRSSYNEQFF TGCAGCGTTGTAGGGACTAGCGGGAGGAGCTCCTACAATGAGCAGTTCTTC TRBJ2-1 TRBV29-1 few TRBD2
CSAKTGGGSTEAFF TGCAGTGCAAAAACAGGGGGGGGAAGCACTGAAGCTTTCTTT TRBJ1-1 TRBV20-1 - TRBD1
CASSYSPGTDTQYF TGTGCCAGCAGTTACTCGCCGGGTACAGATACGCAGTATTTT TRBJ2-3 TRBV6-5 many -
CASSDVGRTDTQYF TGTGCCAGCAGTGACGTGGGTCGCACAGATACGCAGTATTTT TRBJ2-3 TRBV6-6 few -
CASSFDRDSGNTIYF TGTGCCAGCAGTTTCGACCGGGACTCTGGAAACACCATATATTTT TRBJ1-3 TRBV6-5 - -
CASSESDRGGEQYF TGCGCCAGCAGCGAAAGCGACAGGGGAGGAGAGCAGTACTTC TRBJ2-7 TRBV4-3 few TRBD1
CSAGTSGSAEQYF TGCAGCGCCGGGACTAGCGGGAGCGCCGAGCAGTACTTC TRBJ2-7 TRBV29-1 - TRBD2
CASSPVGQGSNYGYTF TGTGCCAGCAGCCCTGTTGGACAGGGGAGTAACTATGGCTACACCTTC TRBJ1-2 TRBV7-2 few TRBD1
CASSLTGENSPLHF TGCGCCAGCAGCCTGACAGGGGAAAATTCACCCCTCCACTTT TRBJ1-6 TRBV5-1 - TRBD1
CATSRERLAGVGYF TGTGCCACCAGCAGAGAGCGACTAGCCGGGGTGGGGTACTTC TRBJ2-4 TRBV15 - TRBD2